Shown below are 4 T cell receptor beta chains from a single sample sequenced in a study of CD8 T cells in ankylosing spondylitis. Antigen specificity for these receptors is unknown. TCRdb re-derived calls from the 5' RACE reads in MiXCR, one entry per CDR3 protein. Among around 770,000 distinct CDR3 sequences listed, under 20% were seen once. Study-level results: Seemingly characteristic of ankylosing spondylitis blood was a TCR beta motif consisting of about 8 highly homologous variants.

The material sequenced was blood, either unsorted or a sorted T cell fraction (not recorded which). These receptor sequences come from a male donor with ankylosing spondylitis.

The rearrangement joins TRBV7-9 to TRBJ2-7, with D possibly called TRBD1 or TRBD2 (5 bases each). Trimming cost V 2 bases and J 5 bases, with 13 bases left between them. This CDR3 comprises 14 residues. Germline CDR1 reads SEHNR; CDR2 reads FQNEAQ (reference sequence). In nucleotides, the CDR3 is TGTGCCAGCAGCTTAACAGGTCAGGGACACGAGCAGTACTTC. Protein sequence: CASSLTGQGHEQYF.

The chain recombines TRBV3-1 with TRBJ2-1, with D hard to call. Germline V gene data show CDR1 as LGHDT and CDR2 as YNNKEL (reference sequence). Trimming took 0 bases from V and 10 from J, leaving 13 bases between them. The length of the CDR3 is 14 residues. The CDR3 here is CASSQEAKPPEQFF. CDR3 in DNA: TGTGCCAGCAGCCAAGAGGCTAAACCACCGGAGCAGTTCTTC.

J is TRBJ2-7 and V is TRBV7-3, with TRBD1 as a possible D gene (5 bases). The V and J ends lost 8 bases and 4 bases respectively, with 15 bases between them. The CDR3 runs to 13 residues. Germline assignment: CDR1 SGHTA and CDR2 FQGTGA. In DNA, the CDR3 is TGTGCCAGCGGCTGGGGCGCCGGATACGAGCAGTACTTC. As protein: CASGWGAGYEQYF.

The chain uses TRBV27 and TRBJ2-7, with a possible D match to TRBD2 (5 bases). The CDR3 extends over 14 amino acids. Trimming left V 0 bases short and J 3 bases short, with 9 bases between. In germline, CDR1 is MNHEY, CDR2 SMNVEV (reference sequence). CDR3 nucleotide sequence: TGTGCCAGCAGTTTATCGAACGGGGACTACGAGCAGTACTTC. Encoded protein: CASSLSNGDYEQYF.